This TCR beta chain was recorded in a study of blood T cell repertoires in COVID-19. CDR1 is MNHNY, CDR2 SVGAGI, per germline (reference sequence). V lost 5 bases to trimming and J lost 1 base; unmatched junction nucleotides: 4. The CDR3 runs to 14 residues. As handled by the study authors: Estimated nucleated cell counts came from reference gene primer amplification. TCRdb's copy holds only in-frame clones and misses some; the assay was immunoSEQ multiplex PCR. The V and J calls and clone size were taken over from that table, and D and trimming were inferred from the DNA. This sample has about 350,000 clones, with around 90% found just once.

This clonotype was obtained from a woman aged 55-75 years with COVID-19, enrolled during active disease. This chain uses TRBV6-6 with TRBJ1-1; 7 bases align to TRBD1. Source material: peripheral blood. In DNA form, the CDR3 reads TGTGCCAGCAGTAAGAGGGACAGGAACACTGAAGCTTTCTTT. This codes for CASSKRDRNTEAFF.